This TCR beta chain stems from a study of T cells expressing NK-cell markers (dated by TCRdb to the early 2020s). About the investigation overall: TCR beta-chain repertoires were profiled in sorted CD3+CD56+NKG2C+, CD3+CD56+NKG2C- and CD3+CD56-NKG2C+ T-cell subsets from several donors. Among the eight sequenced donors, seven were HCMV-seropositive and one was HCMV-seronegative. The study sequenced eight donors, all healthy volunteers chosen at random: three men and five women. Libraries were sequenced as 2 x 150 bp reads on Illumina HiSeq 2000/2500, MiSeq or NextSeq. Overall results and qualifications from the work: Those dominant clonotypes were again the most abundant among CD3+CD56-NKG2C+ cells in a handful of donors, at about 25-65%. In 6 or 7 donors, the dominant CD3+CD56+NKG2C+ clonotypes ranked among the top 10 CD8+ clonotypes, making up about 1.0-7.5% of CD8+ T cells. Whether the expanded NKG2C-expressing T cell clones were specific for HCMV antigens was left unclear.

Sequencing was carried out with an Illumina HiSeq 2000. TCR beta cDNA libraries were made by 5'RACE template switching that added a universal primer site and unique molecular identifiers. Priming for cDNA synthesis came from the TCR beta constant segment, and two successive PCR amplification steps followed. Concerning the study's data processing: MIGEC was used to demultiplex reads and group the reads by UMI, and MiTCR was used to assemble and quantify clonotypes. To remove erroneous sequences, TCR cDNA sequences were retained only when supported by two or more reads. The tcR package was used for downstream repertoire analysis, and clonotypes were matched across fractions by CDR3 nucleotide sequence plus V segment. VDJmatch was used to annotate antigen specificity against VDJdb, with one amino acid substitution in CDR3 allowed. TCRdb reprocessed the reads into one record per CDR3 protein sequence, lacking DNA. TCRdb, not the authors, supplied the V and J calls. For this sample, the table gives about 260,000 distinct CDR3 sequences. In total, the top ten clones hold roughly 0.4% of the sample.

Notes on this clonotype: The clone's antigen remains unknown.

HCMV serostatus was determined by detecting HCMV-specific IgG in serum with a commercial ELISA kit. Peripheral blood mononuclear cells were isolated from blood by Ficoll density gradient centrifugation. Taken from the germline V gene (reference sequence), the CDR1 and CDR2 loops are LNHNV and YYDKDF. Counted from cysteine to phenylalanine, this CDR3 has 15 amino acids. DNA for this receptor is not on file. The sample comprised blood T cells: a sorted CD56 or NKG2C T cell subset, CD4+ or CD8+ T cells, or bulk PBMC T cells (not recorded which). The sequence is built from TRBV15 and TRBJ2-3; absent DNA, TCRdb's TRBD1 call cannot be checked. The source is a man aged 18 to 30 in good health. Donor details come from another sample of the same person, matched by shared clones. The CDR3: CATSRDRGSADTQYF.